A selection of T cell receptor beta chains follows, all from one sample in a study of T-cell reconstitution after alpha-beta-depleted transplantation in children. TCRdb used MiXCR to reprocess the PCR reads, holding one entry per CDR3 protein. This sample carries over 150,000 distinct CDR3 sequences, around 10% of them seen once, and the ten largest clones take about 12%. The material sequenced was PBMCs, taken before TCRalphabeta/CD19-depleted stem cell transplant. Receptors were obtained from a boy between 2 and 10 years old with acute myeloid leukemia, due to receive a stem cell transplant. CDR3s include the opening cysteine and the closing phenylalanine or tryptophan. The D gene is left open where the match is weak. Clone sizes are given selectively: once, few, many, or a class where the clone is expanded.

d_call j_call cdr3_length clone_size v_call cdr3_aa cdr3_nt
. TRBJ2-1 15 few TRBV19 CASSMDPGLIDEQFF TGTGCCAGTAGTATGGACCCGGGACTTATAGATGAGCAGTTCTTC
TRBD1 TRBJ1-2 15 . TRBV28 CASSPPRQGLYGYTF TGTGCCAGCAGTCCCCCCCGACAGGGCCTCTATGGCTACACCTTC
TRBD2 TRBJ2-1 13 . TRBV10-2 CASSVLAGYEQFF TGCGCCAGCAGTGTACTAGCGGGATATGAGCAGTTCTTC
. TRBJ1-2 15 many TRBV27 CANTPHFGQTDGYTF TGTGCCAACACACCGCATTTTGGGCAAACTGATGGCTACACCTTC
TRBD2 TRBJ2-1 15 many TRBV7-9 CASSLVTSGINEQFF TGTGCCAGCAGCTTAGTGACTAGCGGGATCAATGAGCAGTTCTTC
TRBD1 TRBJ1-2 19 few TRBV24-1 CATSDDWTGDGGANYGYTF TGTGCCACCAGTGATGACTGGACAGGGGATGGTGGGGCTAACTATGGCTACACCTTC
. TRBJ2-1 15 . TRBV28 CASGPGLLGYNEQFF TGTGCCAGCGGCCCCGGGCTCCTGGGCTACAATGAGCAGTTCTTC
. TRBJ2-7 12 many TRBV5-1 CASSQQGHEQYF TGCGCCAGCAGCCAACAGGGTCACGAGCAGTACTTC
. TRBJ2-2 15 . TRBV5-1 CASSFGGPNTGELFF TGCGCCAGCAGCTTCGGCGGGCCGAACACCGGGGAGCTGTTTTTT
. TRBJ2-5 12 many TRBV6-1 CASSTHYVTQYF TGTGCCAGCAGTACCCACTATGTGACCCAGTACTTC
TRBD1 TRBJ1-1 15 many TRBV12-3/TRBV12-4 CASSPAGQGLTEAFF TGTGCCAGCAGTCCAGCCGGACAGGGGCTGACTGAAGCTTTCTTT
TRBD1 TRBJ1-1 16 many TRBV19 CASSIIAGGRDTEAFF TGTGCCAGTAGTATCATCGCAGGGGGTAGAGACACTGAAGCTTTCTTT
. TRBJ2-2 12 . TRBV20-1 CSAGTSTGELFF TGCAGTGCGGGCACAAGTACCGGGGAGCTGTTTTTT
. TRBJ1-1 13 few TRBV20-1 CSARRGAQTEAFF TGCAGTGCGAGACGCGGGGCGCAAACTGAAGCTTTCTTT
TRBD2 TRBJ2-1 15 few TRBV20-1 CSASERERDYNEQFF TGCAGTGCTTCCGAGCGGGAGCGGGACTACAATGAGCAGTTCTTC
. TRBJ1-2 16 many TRBV7-2 CASSLEGFAPLYGYTF TGTGCCAGCAGCTTAGAAGGTTTTGCCCCCCTCTATGGCTACACCTTC
TRBD2 TRBJ2-2 18 . TRBV3-1 CASCPGTSGIGLSGELFF TGTGCCAGCTGTCCCGGGACTAGCGGGATAGGTTTATCCGGGGAGCTGTTTTTT
. TRBJ2-1 17 many TRBV5-1 CASSLFPVNRTYNEQFF TGCGCCAGCAGCTTGTTTCCTGTTAATAGGACCTACAATGAGCAGTTCTTC
. TRBJ2-1 13 many TRBV15 CATSSGTANEQFF TGTGCCACCAGCAGTGGGACCGCGAATGAGCAGTTCTTC
. TRBJ2-2 13 many TRBV9 CASSVEVAGELFF TGTGCCAGCAGCGTAGAAGTCGCCGGGGAGCTGTTTTTT
TRBD1 TRBJ1-2 16 many TRBV28 CASSLGTQGYIYGYTF TGTGCCAGCAGTTTAGGGACACAGGGGTACATCTATGGCTACACCTTC
. TRBJ2-7 15 many TRBV14 CASSQVAAYSYEQYF TGTGCCAGCAGCCAAGTAGCAGCTTACTCCTACGAGCAGTACTTC
. TRBJ1-5 12 many TRBV7-9 CASSSGAQPQHF TGTGCCAGCAGCTCAGGTGCCCAGCCCCAGCATTTT
TRBD2 TRBJ2-2 19 few TRBV9 CASSVATRGGQSNTGELFF TGTGCCAGCAGCGTAGCTACGCGGGGGGGCCAATCTAACACCGGGGAGCTGTTTTTT
. TRBJ1-1 14 many TRBV12-3/TRBV12-4 CACTTGRFDTEAFF TGTGCCTGCACTACGGGGAGGTTTGACACTGAAGCTTTCTTT
TRBD2 TRBJ2-1 15 many TRBV20-1 CSAPTTSGRLNEQFF TGCAGTGCCCCAACGACTAGCGGGAGGTTGAATGAGCAGTTCTTC
. TRBJ2-1 16 many TRBV3-1 CASSQDFGQGRNEQFF TGTGCCAGCAGCCAAGATTTCGGGCAGGGTAGAAATGAGCAGTTCTTC
. TRBJ2-6 15 . TRBV6-5 CASSYRISGANVLTF TGTGCCAGCAGTTACCGAATCTCTGGGGCCAACGTCCTGACTTTC
. TRBJ2-3 14 many TRBV5-1 CASSLVTRTDTQYF TGCGCCAGCAGCTTGGTGACTAGAACAGATACGCAGTATTTT
. TRBJ1-3 15 many TRBV5-1 CASSLAGHSGNTIYF TGCGCCAGCAGCTTGGCCGGACACTCTGGAAACACCATATATTTT
. TRBJ1-6 15 . TRBV5-4 CASSFNRASDSPLHF TGTGCCAGCAGCTTCAACAGGGCTTCGGATTCACCCCTCCACTTT
. TRBJ1-2 10 many TRBV20-1 CSARTNGYTF TGCAGTGCTAGAACGAATGGCTACACCTTC
. TRBJ2-1 11 many TRBV20-1 CSLPTRNEQFF TGCAGTCTTCCAACGAGGAATGAGCAGTTCTTC
. TRBJ1-1 13 many TRBV4-2 CASSSYEPGKAFF TGTGCCAGCAGCAGCTACGAACCAGGGAAAGCTTTCTTT
TRBD1 TRBJ2-5 15 many TRBV20-1 CSARDLTGYQETQYF TGCAGTGCTAGAGACCTGACAGGGTACCAAGAGACCCAGTACTTC